This T cell receptor beta chain originates from a study of blood T cell repertoires in COVID-19. Study summary: There were acute and convalescent COVID-19 samples, and they came from the United States, Italy and Spain. Sample material is recorded as cDNA or gDNA derived from T cells, B-cell-depleted T cells, or PBMCs.

Per the study methods: Amplifying reference gene primers gave estimates of nucleated cell counts. Repertoires were generated with immunoSEQ multiplex PCR, while TCRdb's copy carries only in-frame clones and drops some. The V and J calls and clone size are taken from that table; D and trimming were inferred from the DNA. The top ten hold 18% of the sample, which has just over 70,000 clones, 80% seen once. What was sequenced was peripheral blood. The receptor was derived from a man in his sixties or seventies who had recovered from COVID-19.

As DNA, the CDR3 is TGTGCAAGGGACAGTGCCTACGAGCAGTACTTC. This encodes CARDSAYEQYF. The rearrangement joins TRBV19 to TRBJ2-7; TRBD1 agrees at 7 bases. CDR1 and CDR2 (germline): LNHDA, SQIVND (reference sequence). This CDR3 has 11 amino acids.